This T cell receptor (beta chain) was sequenced for a study of identical twins. The CDR3 extends over 16 amino acids. Germline loops: CDR1 MNHEY, CDR2 SVGEGT. V lost 9 bases to trimming and J lost 4 bases, with 25 bases between them. TCRdb passed the 5' RACE reads through MiXCR, listing each CDR3 protein once. The data show hundreds of thousands of distinct CDR3 sequences, 9% to 15% seen once. This clonotype has just a few counts. The data were also submitted as part of a second study, on yellow fever vaccine responses in identical twins.

Sequencing used PBMCs. The sequence was collected from a woman aged 18-29 years in good health. The V gene is TRBV6-2 or TRBV6-3, the J gene TRBJ2-7; the D gene is possibly TRBD1 (6 bases). The CDR3 loop is CARMEWGTGKRYEQYV. CDR3 in DNA: TGTGCCAGAATGGAATGGGGTACAGGGAAGCGGTACGAGCAGTACGTC.